A selection of T cell receptor beta chains follows, all from one sample in a study of shared clonotypes between healthy human individuals. The data were produced by immunoSEQ multiplex PCR, yet TCRdb's version contains in-frame clones alone and is incomplete. The sample comprises approximately 600,000 clones, around 96% of which are singletons, and 0.095% to 0.14% rests with the top ten. Sequencing used naive CD8+ T cells sorted from blood. The source of these receptors is a woman younger than 45 in good health. Each CDR3 is given with its conserved first and last residue. The D gene is left open where the match is weak. Size tells how often a clone was seen (once, few, many) or the class of an expanded clone, and some rows leave it out.

TRBV10-3	TRBJ2-2	TRBD2	NA	TGTGCCATCAGTGAATCCGGGTTGGCGGGAGTGGTCGGGGAGCTGTTTTTT	CAISESGLAGVVGELFF
TRBV5-4	TRBJ2-5	NA	NA	TGTGCCAGCAGCTTTGAGTCCGAAGAGACCCAGTACTTC	CASSFESEETQYF
TRBV27	TRBJ1-1	TRBD1	NA	TGTGCCAGCAGTTTAGGGGACAGGGCTAACACTGAAGCTTTCTTT	CASSLGDRANTEAFF
TRBV2	TRBJ2-2	TRBD1	NA	TGTGCCAGCAGTGAAGGCCCGGGACAGGGATGGGCCGGGGAGCTGTTTTTT	CASSEGPGQGWAGELFF
TRBV6-1	TRBJ2-7	NA	once	TGTGCCAGCAGTGACCAAAATTCGTGGGAGCAGTACTTC	CASSDQNSWEQYF
TRBV27	TRBJ2-7	NA	NA	TGTGCCAGCAGGCGCACAGAAATCGCCTACGAGCAGTACTTC	CASRRTEIAYEQYF
TRBV20-1	TRBJ2-5	NA	NA	TGCAGCGCTGCTTTGGTAATGGAGCAGTACTTC	CSAALVMEQYF
TRBV7-9	TRBJ2-5	NA	NA	TGTGCCAGCAGCTTAGCTGATCATCGAGGAGAGACCCAGTACTTC	CASSLADHRGETQYF
TRBV14	TRBJ1-2	NA	NA	TGTGCCAGCAGCCGATATGGGGGGGGCGACTATGGCTACACCTTC	CASSRYGGGDYGYTF
TRBV15	TRBJ2-2	NA	NA	TGTGCCACCAGCAGAGATAGAGGGGTTCTCACCGGGGAGCTGTTTTTT	CATSRDRGVLTGELFF
TRBV2	TRBJ2-7	TRBD1	NA	TGTGCCAGCATTGGGACAGAGGCCGAGCAGTACTTC	CASIGTEAEQYF
TRBV28	TRBJ1-5	NA	NA	TGTGCCAGCAGACCAACGAGAAATCAGCCCCAGCATTTT	CASRPTRNQPQHF
TRBV15	TRBJ2-2	NA	NA	TGTGCCACCAGCAGAACCAGAGGCACCGGGGAGCTGTTTTTT	CATSRTRGTGELFF
TRBV29-1	TRBJ2-7	TRBD1	NA	TGCAGCGTTGGTGGTAGGGGGCCACCCTACGAGCAGTACTTC	CSVGGRGPPYEQYF
TRBV27	TRBJ2-7	TRBD1	NA	TGTGCCAGCAGCCTAGGGGGCAGCTACGAGCAGTACTTC	CASSLGGSYEQYF
TRBV5-8	TRBJ2-2	TRBD2	NA	TGTGCCAGCAGCACGGGACTAGCGATCGGGGAGCTGTTTTTT	CASSTGLAIGELFF
TRBV9	TRBJ1-2	NA	few	TGTGCCAGCAGCGTAGCTGATCACTATGGCTACACCTTC	CASSVADHYGYTF
TRBV21-1	TRBJ2-3	NA	NA	TGTGCCAGCAGCACCAGCCTGCAAGTCACAGATACGCAGTATTTT	CASSTSLQVTDTQYF
TRBV19	TRBJ1-2	TRBD1	NA	TGTGCCAGTAGTTGGACAGGGGGAATTCACTATGGCTACACCTTC	CASSWTGGIHYGYTF
TRBV7-9	TRBJ2-7	TRBD2	NA	TGTGCCAGCAGCCGGTCGACGGGACTAGTCCTCGACGAGCAGTACTTC	CASSRSTGLVLDEQYF
TRBV4-2	TRBJ2-5	TRBD2	NA	TGTGCCAGCAGCCAAGAGCCGGGACTAGCGGACCAAGAGACCCAGTACTTC	CASSQEPGLADQETQYF
TRBV4-1	TRBJ2-2	TRBD2	NA	TGCGCCAGCAGCCAGAGACTAGCGTTGTTCGCGAACACCGGGGAGCTGTTTTTT	CASSQRLALFANTGELFF
TRBV13	TRBJ1-4	NA	NA	TGTGCCAGCAGCTTAGGTCAGATTAATGAAAAACTGTTTTTT	CASSLGQINEKLFF
TRBV6-1	TRBJ2-1	NA	once	TGTGCCAGCAGGAATGGGGATAATGAGCAGTTCTTC	CASRNGDNEQFF
TRBV11-2	TRBJ2-7	NA	NA	TGTGCCAGCAGCCAAGAAGGGCGGGAGCAGTACTTC	CASSQEGREQYF
TRBV7-6	TRBJ2-7	NA	NA	TGTGCCAGCAGCTTAGGTGCGACAGGAACCTACGAGCAGTACTTC	CASSLGATGTYEQYF
TRBV28	TRBJ1-1	TRBD1	NA	TGTGCCAGCAGTTATGGACAGGGGACGCTCACTGAAGCTTTCTTT	CASSYGQGTLTEAFF
TRBV19	TRBJ2-7	NA	NA	TGTGCCAGTAGTGGTCATGGACGGTACTACGAGCAGTACTTC	CASSGHGRYYEQYF
TRBV29-1	TRBJ1-2	NA	NA	TGCAGCGCCGATCGGGGGTACAGGGTCGATGGCTACACCTTC	CSADRGYRVDGYTF
TRBV7-6	TRBJ2-3	TRBD1	NA	TGTGCCAGCAGCCCGACGCAGGGGGAAGCAGATACGCAGTATTTT	CASSPTQGEADTQYF
TRBV7-2	TRBJ2-1	TRBD1	NA	TGTGCCAGCAGCACAGGACAGGGAGGAAATGAGCAGTTCTTC	CASSTGQGGNEQFF
TRBV6-5	TRBJ2-7	NA	NA	TGTGCCAGCAGTAAAAAGACTGGATCTCTCGAGCAGTACTTC	CASSKKTGSLEQYF
TRBV27	TRBJ2-1	TRBD2	NA	TGTGCCAGCAGTTTAGGACTAGCGGGGTACAATGAGCAGTTCTTC	CASSLGLAGYNEQFF
TRBV5-5	TRBJ2-7	TRBD2	NA	TGTGCCAGCAGCTTGGCGGCGGGGGGCTCCTACGAGCAGTACTTC	CASSLAAGGSYEQYF
TRBV2	TRBJ2-3	TRBD2	NA	TGTGCCAGCAGGGAAAGACTAGCGGGAGGCCACACAGATACGCAGTATTTT	CASRERLAGGHTDTQYF
TRBV7-6	TRBJ2-7	NA	NA	TGTGCCAGCAGCTTGGAGCAATCAACCTACGAGCAGTACTTC	CASSLEQSTYEQYF
TRBV12-5	TRBJ1-2	NA	NA	TGTGCTAGTGGCGGGGCCTATGGCTACACCTTC	CASGGAYGYTF
TRBV6-5	TRBJ2-5	NA	NA	TGTGCCAGCAGTAACTTGGGGGCCCTTCAAGAGACCCAGTACTTC	CASSNLGALQETQYF
TRBV30	TRBJ2-1	TRBD2	few	TGTGCCTGGAGTACCGGGACTAGCGGGAGCTATGAGCAGTTCTTC	CAWSTGTSGSYEQFF
TRBV20-1	TRBJ2-1	NA	NA	TGCAGTGCTAGAGTCGGGTGGGAGCAGTTCTTC	CSARVGWEQFF
TRBV13	TRBJ2-3	NA	NA	TGTGCCAGCAGCCCGGGGGGCTCCCGGTGGCGGGATACGCAGTATTTT	CASSPGGSRWRDTQYF
TRBV4-1	TRBJ2-7	NA	NA	TGCGCCAGCAGCCAAGGTTGGGGCTCCTACGAGCAGTACTTC	CASSQGWGSYEQYF
TRBV7-6	TRBJ2-1	NA	NA	TGTGCCAGCAGCCTAACCCTAGGCGAGCCCCAGGGGTACAATGAGCAGTTCTTC	CASSLTLGEPQGYNEQFF
TRBV29-1	TRBJ2-7	TRBD1	NA	TGCAGCGTCTCAGGGGGCCGCTACGAGCAGTACTTC	CSVSGGRYEQYF
TRBV9	TRBJ2-2	TRBD2	NA	TGTGCCAGCAGCGTTAGCGGGAGGGCCGATATCGGCGGGGAGCTGTTTTTT	CASSVSGRADIGGELFF
TRBV9	TRBJ2-1	TRBD2	NA	TGTGCCAGCAGCGAGGGGACTAGCGGGAGGGCCTTCTATGAGCAGTTCTTC	CASSEGTSGRAFYEQFF
TRBV19	TRBJ2-7	NA	NA	TGTGCCAGTAGTATCCTCGTTACCTACGAGCAGTACTTC	CASSILVTYEQYF
TRBV7-9	TRBJ2-4	NA	NA	TGTGCCAGCAGCTGGGGCGATCAAAACATTCAGTACTTC	CASSWGDQNIQYF